The 21 T cell receptor beta chains below were found in one sample sequenced in a study of blood T cells in healthy people across ages. Together with a sample-barcoded 5' primer, a J-beta primer mix was included in a second PCR lasting about 7 to 11 cycles. Via MiXCR, TCRdb re-called the 5' RACE reads, giving one row per CDR3 protein. The sample lists approximately 780,000 distinct CDR3 sequences, approximately 24% occurring once. This sample also appeared in a second study, on T cells of mothers and their children.

The sample consisted of blood. These TCRs come from a boy aged 5-17 years in good health.

J is TRBJ2-1 and V is TRBV27, with 8 bases matching TRBD2. The CDR3 runs to 16 residues. The germline CDR1 and CDR2 sequences are MNHEY and SMNVEV (reference sequence). The J segment lost 8 bases and the V segment lost 0 bases, leaving 9 bases of the junction unmatched. The CDR3 DNA reads as TGTGCCAGCAGTTTATCTCGGGGGGGGCCCCTACATGAGCAGTTCTTC. It yields the protein CASSLSRGGPLHEQFF.

The chain has TRBV20-1 and TRBJ2-1, with a tentative D call TRBD2 (7 bases). Near its end, the DNA agrees better with TRBJ2-7, so the J call may be wrong. The CDR3 contains 16 residues. CDR1 is DFQATT and CDR2 is SNEGSKA in the germline V gene (reference sequence). CDR3: CSARANWGGATYEQYF. As DNA, the CDR3 is TGCAGTGCTAGGGCTAATTGGGGGGGGGCCACCTACGAGCAGTACTTC.

The gene calls are TRBV10-3 and TRBJ2-1, with 8 bases matching TRBD1. The CDR3 extends over 15 amino acids. Germline V gene lookup returns CDR1 ENHRY and CDR2 SYGVKD. V lost 4 bases, J lost 0 bases, and 2 bases stayed unmatched. This CDR3 is CAISADRASYNEQFF. The CDR3 DNA is TGTGCCATCAGTGCGGACAGGGCCTCCTACAATGAGCAGTTCTTC.

This clonotype was observed a few times. The rearrangement joins TRBV2 to TRBJ2-5, with 12 bases that match TRBD2. The J call may be incorrect, as the DNA end agrees better with TRBJ2-1. The CDR3 has 18 residues. Germline CDR1 and CDR2: SNHLY and FYNNEI. The CDR3, as DNA: TGTGCCAGCACTTTACTAGCGGGGGGCCTCGATGAGTACAATGAGCAGTTCTTC. Protein: CASTLLAGGLDEYNEQFF.

This clonotype was observed a few times. The chain couples TRBV5-1 to TRBJ1-1; 7 bases map to TRBD1. The germline V gene encodes CDR1 SGHRS and CDR2 YFSETQ. The ends lost 4 bases at V and 3 bases at J; junction bases unmatched: 6. CDR3 length equals 14 residues. The CDR3 region has the DNA TGCGCCAGCAGCCTGAGGGGACAGTACACTGAAGCTTTCTTT. It codes for CASSLRGQYTEAFF. The full variable domain, rest sourced from reference TRBV5-1 and TRBJ1-1, is KAGVTQTPRYLIKTRGQQVTLSCSPISGHRSVSWYQQTPGQGLQFLFEYFSETQRNKGNFPGRFSGRQFSNSRSEMNVSTLELGDSALYLCASSLRGQYTEAFFGQGTRLTVV.

V and J are TRBV6-5 and TRBJ2-1; 10 bases agree with TRBD2. The ends lost 1 base at V and 6 bases at J; junction bases unmatched: 3. CDR3 length equals 15 residues. Per germline, CDR1 MNHEY and CDR2 SVGAGI. Here the CDR3 reads CASSYFASGSNEQFF. CDR3 nucleotides: TGTGCCAGCAGTTACTTCGCTAGCGGGAGCAATGAGCAGTTCTTC.

This clonotype was seen at least ten times. The CDR3 sequence is CASSRQGGQPQHF. In nucleotides, the CDR3 is TGTGCCAGCAGCCGACAGGGCGGTCAGCCCCAGCATTTT. The chain employs TRBV3-1 and TRBJ1-5; 7 bases fit TRBD1. The CDR3 spans 13 residues. V dropped 4 bases and J dropped 6; count of bases not matched to a gene: 3. CDR1 and CDR2 from the germline V gene are LGHDT and YNNKEL (reference sequence). Full variable domain (missing parts from reference TRBV3-1 and TRBJ1-5): DTAVSQTPKYLVTQMGNDKSIKCEQNLGHDTMYWYKQDSKKFLKIMFSYNNKELIINETVPNRFSPKSPDKAHLNLHINSLELGDSAVYFCASSRQGGQPQHFGDGTRLSIL.

This clonotype was seen a handful of times. The chain recombines TRBV29-1 with TRBJ2-2; TRBD2 might be the D (7 bases). CDR1 and CDR2 from the germline V gene are SQVTM and ANQGSEA. Trimming left V 5 bases short and J 4 bases short, with 20 bases between. There are 16 residues in the CDR3. The CDR3 is CSVWGGGVLGTGELFF. In DNA, the CDR3 is TGCAGCGTTTGGGGGGGCGGTGTCTTGGGCACCGGGGAGCTGTTTTTT.

The chain links TRBV28 to TRBJ2-5; 9 nucleotides agree with TRBD1. The CDR3 has 17 amino acids. J was trimmed by 1 base and V by 3 bases; bases with no gene match: 9. Germline V lookup: CDR1 MDHEN, CDR2 SYDVKM. This CDR3 is CASSFRVGDRAQETQYF. Here the CDR3 DNA reads TGTGCCAGCAGTTTTCGCGTCGGGGACAGGGCCCAAGAGACCCAGTACTTC. The variable domain in full, with the rest retrieved from reference TRBV28 and TRBJ2-5, is DVKVTQSSRYLVKRTGEKVFLECVQDMDHENMFWYRQDPGLGLRLIYFSYDVKMKEKGDIPEGYSVSREKKERFSLILESASTNQTSMYLCASSFRVGDRAQETQYFGPGTRLLVL.

The J gene is TRBJ2-1, the V gene TRBV29-1, with 9 nucleotides matching TRBD1. Per germline, CDR1 SQVTM and CDR2 ANQGSEA. The CDR3 contains 13 residues. J was trimmed by 9 bases and V by 4 bases; bases with no gene match: 7. CDR3 nucleotide sequence: TGCAGCGTTGTAACAGGGGGCTCGGTTGAGCAGTTCTTC. Its translation is CSVVTGGSVEQFF.

Comment on this clonotype: Without the conserved terminal phenylalanine or tryptophan, this CDR3 likely stems from a read error. The chain joins TRBV20-1 to TRBJ1-1; 7 nucleotides match TRBD1. The CDR3 is 17 amino acids. Per the germline V gene, CDR1 is DFQATT and CDR2 is SNEGSKA (reference sequence). The ends lost 4 bases at V and 0 bases at J; junction bases unmatched: 14. CDR3 in DNA: TGCAGTGCTAACTCGTTCAGGGGGGGGCACATGAACACTGAAGCTTTCCTT. This codes for CSANSFRGGHMNTEAFL.

The J gene is TRBJ2-5, the V gene TRBV19; the D call may be TRBD1 or TRBD2 (5 bases each). The CDR3 sequence is 15 residues long. V dropped 6 bases and J dropped 4 bases, with 18 bases sitting between them. Germline CDR1 LNHDA, CDR2 SQIVND (reference sequence). CDR3 nucleotide sequence: TGTGCCAGTAGGTCCGGGGCGAAAAGGGGAGAGACCCAGTACTTC. This encodes CASRSGAKRGETQYF.

This clonotype was seen many times. The rearrangement links TRBV20-1 to TRBJ2-5; 11 nucleotides line up with TRBD1. Germline CDR1 and CDR2: DFQATT and SNEGSKA (reference sequence). V lost 0 bases to trimming and J lost 7 bases; unmatched junction nucleotides: 7. The CDR3 covers 15 residues. In DNA form, the CDR3 reads TGCAGTGCTAGAGATGGCGGACAGGGGGCTGCGACCCAGTACTTC. This sequence encodes CSARDGGQGAATQYF.

The genes are TRBV19 and TRBJ1-1, with unresolved D. The CDR3 is 13 residues long. Trimming shortened V by 0 bases and J by 5 bases, and 7 bases separated the two germline ends. Germline CDR1 reads LNHDA; CDR2 reads SQIVND (reference sequence). The chain's CDR3 is CASSIERGTEAFF. The DNA of the CDR3 is TGTGCCAGTAGTATAGAGCGAGGTACTGAAGCTTTCTTT.

This clonotype has a count of ten or more. This sequence joins TRBV29-1 and TRBJ2-6, with D uncertain. Per germline, CDR1 SQVTM and CDR2 ANQGSEA. This CDR3 has 14 amino acids. V was trimmed by 4 bases and J by 3 bases, leaving 10 bases between them. This CDR3 reads CSVARDLGANVLTF. DNA of the CDR3: TGCAGCGTTGCTCGTGATCTTGGGGCCAACGTCCTGACTTTC.

This clonotype appeared a single time. CDR3 nucleotides: TGTGCCAGCAGCTTGGGGCCTTCCGACAATGAGCAGTTCTTC. Its protein product is CASSLGPSDNEQFF. This chain connects TRBV5-4 to TRBJ2-1; D call uncertain. The CDR3 is 14 residues long. Per the germline V gene, CDR1 is SGHNT and CDR2 is YYREEE (reference sequence). V lost 0 bases to trimming and J lost 5 bases, with 9 bases between them.

This clonotype was recorded a few times. V usage is TRBV2 and J usage is TRBJ2-6, with D tentatively TRBD1 (6 bases). Germline CDR1 and CDR2: SNHLY and FYNNEI. V was shortened by 5 bases and J by 0 bases, with 17 bases between the two germline ends. The CDR3 spans 18 residues. CDR3 amino acids: CASSNKGQSLSGANVLTF. The DNA for the CDR3 is TGTGCCAGCAGTAACAAAGGACAGAGCCTCTCTGGGGCCAACGTCCTGACTTTC.

This chain joins TRBV27 and TRBJ2-7, with 8 bases that match TRBD2. This CDR3 spans 17 amino acids. The J segment lost 4 bases and the V segment lost 3 bases, leaving 14 bases of the junction unmatched. Germline V lookup: CDR1 MNHEY, CDR2 SMNVEV (reference sequence). DNA of the CDR3: TGTGCCAGCAGTTTGAGGCGCGAGGCGGGGGGTTTGTACGAGCAGTACTTC. Encoded protein: CASSLRREAGGLYEQYF.

The chain carries TRBV5-1 and TRBJ2-2; D could derive from TRBD1 or TRBD2 (6 bases each). Looked up from germline, CDR1 is SGHRS and CDR2 is YFSETQ. The CDR3 totals 15 residues. Trimming pared 3 bases from V and 0 bases from J, leaving 9 bases between. CDR3 protein: CASSSGASNTGELFF. CDR3 coding DNA: TGCGCCAGCAGCTCGGGGGCATCGAACACCGGGGAGCTGTTTTTT.

The rearrangement links TRBV6-5 to TRBJ2-5, with 8 bases identical to TRBD2. The germline gives CDR1 MNHEY, CDR2 SVGAGI. V trimming: 2 bases; J trimming: 11 bases; junction bases outside the gene matches: 13. The CDR3 has 15 amino acids. The chain's CDR3 is CASSYGGLVPGEQYF. The DNA of the CDR3 is TGTGCCAGCAGTTACGGGGGACTAGTGCCGGGGGAGCAGTACTTC.

In this sample, this clonotype turned up a few times. The rearrangement uses TRBV20-1 and TRBJ2-5; D possibly corresponds to TRBD1 (5 bases). Per the germline V gene, CDR1 is DFQATT and CDR2 is SNEGSKA (reference sequence). The V gene lost 2 bases and the J gene lost 1 base, with 14 bases spanning the gap. This CDR3 spans 15 amino acids. CDR3 DNA: TGCAGTGCTAGAACTCCCAGGGTCAGCCAAGAGACCCAGTACTTC. Translating it yields CSARTPRVSQETQYF.